This TCR beta chain was captured by sequencing in a study of OX40 agonist ivuxolimab in advanced cancers. The overall study: At doses from 0.01 to 10 mg/kg, patients were given intravenous ivuxolimab every 2 weeks. Recorded diagnoses for dose-escalation patients were hepatocellular carcinoma, melanoma, renal cell or head and neck cancer.

Study-wide results and caveats: Still undetermined is the antigen specificity of the expanded peripheral T cells. Averaging showed that CD8+ T cells had more expanded clones than CD4+ did.

With respect to this clone: Its target is unknown.

Profiled with immunoSEQ multiplex PCR; TCRdb holds only in-frame clones, not every one. Among approximately 84,000 clones listed, around 94% were seen once. This CDR3 has 13 amino acids. The germline V gene encodes CDR1 LGHNA and CDR2 YSLEER. The ends were cut back, 0 bases at V and 11 bases at J, with 11 bases in the middle. The material was CD4+ or CD8+ T cells sorted from blood, obtained in a trial of the OX40 agonist ivuxolimab. V gene TRBV4-3 combines with J gene TRBJ1-5; TRBD1 is a possible D gene (5 bases). This clonotype was obtained from an adult with an advanced solid tumor such as melanoma, head and neck, liver or kidney cancer. Here the CDR3 reads CASSQDTLTAQHF. Written as DNA, the CDR3 is TGCGCCAGCAGCCAAGATACTTTGACAGCCCAGCATTTT.